This T cell receptor beta chain appears in the sequencing data of a study of esophageal squamous cell carcinoma under preoperative chemotherapy. TCRdb re-called the PCR reads with MiXCR, one entry per CDR3 protein. Altogether some 16,000 distinct CDR3 sequences are present, 60% being singletons, with the ten largest covering 53%. Regarding time point: before preoperative PTX-NDP chemotherapy. CDR1 and CDR2 (germline): MNHNS, SASEGT. The CDR3 is 15 amino acids. This clonotype has only one observation. The chain joins TRBV6-1 to TRBJ2-2, with 10 bases matching TRBD1. The DNA end is a closer match to TRBJ2-3, so the J assignment may be wrong. The source of this sequence is a human donor with esophageal squamous cell carcinoma. The donor label of this sample is uncertain. The specimen was taken from a patient given preoperative chemotherapy. In DNA form, the CDR3 reads TGTGCCAGCAGAACCGGACAGGGGGACACAGAGGAGCAGTATTTT. Its translation is CASRTGQGDTEEQYF.